This T cell receptor beta chain is drawn from a study of blood T cell repertoires in COVID-19. Measured with immunoSEQ multiplex PCR; TCRdb has only the in-frame clones, and not every one. The sample has about 440,000 clones; approximately 89% are singletons. Germline CDR1 SGDLS, CDR2 YYNGEE. The CDR3 spans 13 residues. In the case of this clone: A junction end diverges from the germline sequence, so it may reflect a read error.

The sample was peripheral blood. This receptor was obtained from a woman aged 45 to 65 with COVID-19, enrolled during active disease. This chain uses TRBV9 with TRBJ2-2, with D perhaps matching TRBD1 or TRBD2 (6 bases each). The CDR3 DNA reads TGTGCCAGTAGCGGAACAGGGTACGGGGAGCTGTTTTTT. Its translation is CASSGTGYGELFF.